This T cell receptor (beta chain) was identified during a study of regulatory T cells in long-lasting Graves disease. As concerns this clonotype: Its antigen is not identified. A much larger clone lies a single base off, so this may be a read error.

For TCR beta, libraries came from iRepertoire HTBI primers and Arm-PCR of CDR3 regions. TCRdb reanalysed the multiplex PCR reads using MiXCR and keeps one entry per CDR3 protein. The sample shows 300,000 to 350,000 distinct CDR3 sequences, around 19% of them seen only once. Study-level points and caveats: The study examined only peripheral blood, not thyroid tissue.

The length of the CDR3 is 13 residues. In germline, CDR1 is KGHSH, CDR2 LQKENI. Stated time point: persistent/refractory GD, antithyroid drugs over 5 years with positive TRAb. After RNA was extracted from PBMCs, the TCR library was made from it. The chain employs TRBV18 and TRBJ1-5; D gene unclear. The sample was peripheral blood mononuclear cells (PBMCs), taken when the disease was refractory, from a patient treated with antithyroid drugs. The receptor was derived from a female donor with Graves disease. This chain's CDR3 is CASSPSQNRPQHF. The DNA for the CDR3 is TGTGCCAGCTCACCTTCCCAGAATCGGCCCCAGCATTTT.